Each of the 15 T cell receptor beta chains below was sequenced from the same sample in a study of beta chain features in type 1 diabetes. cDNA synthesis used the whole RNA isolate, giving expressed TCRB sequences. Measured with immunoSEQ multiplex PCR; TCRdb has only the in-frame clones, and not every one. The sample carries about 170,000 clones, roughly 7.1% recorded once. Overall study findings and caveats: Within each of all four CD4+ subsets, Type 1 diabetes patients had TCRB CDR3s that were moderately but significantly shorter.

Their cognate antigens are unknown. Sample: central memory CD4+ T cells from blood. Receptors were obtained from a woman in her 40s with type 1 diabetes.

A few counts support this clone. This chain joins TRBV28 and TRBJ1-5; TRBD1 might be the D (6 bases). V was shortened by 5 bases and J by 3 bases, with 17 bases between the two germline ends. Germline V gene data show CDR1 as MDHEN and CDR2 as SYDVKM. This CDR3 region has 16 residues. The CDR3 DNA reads TGTGCCAGCAGTCCCCGGACAGCGGGGGACAATCAGCCCCAGCATTTT. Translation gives CASSPRTAGDNQPQHF.

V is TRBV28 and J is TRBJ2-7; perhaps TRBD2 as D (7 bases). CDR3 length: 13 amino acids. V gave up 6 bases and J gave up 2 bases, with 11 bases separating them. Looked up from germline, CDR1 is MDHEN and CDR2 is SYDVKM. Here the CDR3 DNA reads TGTGCCAGCAGGGGCGGGGGCCCCTACGAGCAGTACTTC. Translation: CASRGGGPYEQYF.

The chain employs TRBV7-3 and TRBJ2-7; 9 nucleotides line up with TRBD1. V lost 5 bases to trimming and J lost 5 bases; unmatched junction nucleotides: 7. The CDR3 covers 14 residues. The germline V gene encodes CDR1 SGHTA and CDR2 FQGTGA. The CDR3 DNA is TGTGCCAGCAGCCAGGGACAGGGTACACACGAGCAGTACTTC. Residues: CASSQGQGTHEQYF.

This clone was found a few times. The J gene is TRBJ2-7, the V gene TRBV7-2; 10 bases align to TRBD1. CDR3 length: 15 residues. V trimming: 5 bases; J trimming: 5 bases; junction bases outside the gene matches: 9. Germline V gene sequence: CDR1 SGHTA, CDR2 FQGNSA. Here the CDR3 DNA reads TGTGCCAGCAGCCCCTGGGACAGGGGAGTCCACGAGCAGTACTTC. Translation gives CASSPWDRGVHEQYF.

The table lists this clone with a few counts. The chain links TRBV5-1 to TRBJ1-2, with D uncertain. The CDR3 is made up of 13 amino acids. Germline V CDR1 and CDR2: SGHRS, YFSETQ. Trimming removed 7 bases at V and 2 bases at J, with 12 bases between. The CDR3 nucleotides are TGCGCCAGCTCCTCGGAGGGCAACTATGGCTACACCTTC. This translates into CASSSEGNYGYTF.

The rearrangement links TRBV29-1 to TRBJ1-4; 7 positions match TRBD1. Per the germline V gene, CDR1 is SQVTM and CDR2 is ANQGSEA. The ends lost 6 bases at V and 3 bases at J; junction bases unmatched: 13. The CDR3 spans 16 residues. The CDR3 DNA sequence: TGCAGCGTAGCCCGACAGGGTTTGGGGTCTAATGAAAAACTGTTTTTT. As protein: CSVARQGLGSNEKLFF.

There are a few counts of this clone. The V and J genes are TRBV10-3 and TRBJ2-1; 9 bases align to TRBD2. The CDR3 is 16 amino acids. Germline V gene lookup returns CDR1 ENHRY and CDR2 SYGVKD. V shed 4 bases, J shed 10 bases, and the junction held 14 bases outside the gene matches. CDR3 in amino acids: CAISGSGWEREDEQFF. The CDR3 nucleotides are TGTGCCATCAGTGGCTCCGGCTGGGAGCGGGAGGACGAGCAGTTCTTC.

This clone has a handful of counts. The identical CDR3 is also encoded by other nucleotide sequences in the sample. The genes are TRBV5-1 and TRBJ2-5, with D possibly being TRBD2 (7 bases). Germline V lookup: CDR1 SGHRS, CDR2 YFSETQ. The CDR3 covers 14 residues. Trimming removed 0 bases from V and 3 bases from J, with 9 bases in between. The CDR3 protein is CASSLEGGKETQYF. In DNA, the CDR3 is TGCGCCAGCAGCTTGGAGGGGGGGAAAGAGACCCAGTACTTC.

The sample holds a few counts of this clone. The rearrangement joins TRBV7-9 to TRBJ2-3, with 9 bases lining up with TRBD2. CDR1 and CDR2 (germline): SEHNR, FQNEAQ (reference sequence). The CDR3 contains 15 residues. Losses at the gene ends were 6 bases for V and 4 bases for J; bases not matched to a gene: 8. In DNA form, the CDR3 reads TGTGCCAGCAGGACGGGACTAGCCGCGGCAGATACGCAGTATTTT. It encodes CASRTGLAAADTQYF.

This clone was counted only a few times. The CDR3 loop reads CASSIGPALGGNEQFF. The CDR3 DNA sequence: TGTGCCAGTAGTATAGGACCGGCCCTGGGGGGCAATGAGCAGTTCTTC. The chain joins TRBV19 to TRBJ2-1; a weak D match, TRBD2 (6 bases). This CDR3 contains 16 residues. CDR1 and CDR2 from the germline V gene are LNHDA and SQIVND (reference sequence). V was trimmed by 1 base and J by 6 bases, leaving 16 bases between them.

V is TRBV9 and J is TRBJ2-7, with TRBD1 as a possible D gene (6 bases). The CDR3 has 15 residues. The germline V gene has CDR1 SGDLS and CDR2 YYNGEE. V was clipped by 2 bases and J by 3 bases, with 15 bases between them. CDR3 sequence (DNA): TGTGCCAGCAGCGTCCAGGGGAACGGTGACTACGAGCAGTACTTC. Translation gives CASSVQGNGDYEQYF.

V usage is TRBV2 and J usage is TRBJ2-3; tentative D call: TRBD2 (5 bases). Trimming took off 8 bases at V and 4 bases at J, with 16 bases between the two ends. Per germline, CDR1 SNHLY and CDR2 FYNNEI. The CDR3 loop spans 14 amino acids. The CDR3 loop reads CASAVGLAADTQYF. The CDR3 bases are TGTGCCAGCGCCGTCGGACTCGCGGCAGATACGCAGTATTTT.

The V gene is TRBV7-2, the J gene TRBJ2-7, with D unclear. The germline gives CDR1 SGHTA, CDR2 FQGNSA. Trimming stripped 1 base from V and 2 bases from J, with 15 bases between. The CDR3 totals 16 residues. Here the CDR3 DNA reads TGTGCCAGCAGCTTAGTAGGCGGCGGAACTACCTACGAGCAGTACTTC. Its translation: CASSLVGGGTTYEQYF.

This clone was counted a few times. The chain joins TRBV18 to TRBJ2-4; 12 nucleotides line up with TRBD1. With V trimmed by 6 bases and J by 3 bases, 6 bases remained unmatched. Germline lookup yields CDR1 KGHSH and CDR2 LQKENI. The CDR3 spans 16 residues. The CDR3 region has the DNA TGTGCCAGCTCCCCGGGGACAGGGGGCGTCAAAAACATTCAGTACTTC. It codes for CASSPGTGGVKNIQYF.

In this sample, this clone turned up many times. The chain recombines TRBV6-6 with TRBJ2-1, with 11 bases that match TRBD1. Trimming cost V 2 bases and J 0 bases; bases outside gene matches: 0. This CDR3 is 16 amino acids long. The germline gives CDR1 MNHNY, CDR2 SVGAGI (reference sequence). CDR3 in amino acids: CASSYGTGGSYNEQFF. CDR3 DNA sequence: TGTGCCAGCAGTTACGGGACAGGGGGCTCCTACAATGAGCAGTTCTTC.